These 2 T cell receptor beta chains share one sample of origin, sequenced in a study of Ad26.COV2.S vaccination and SARS-CoV-2 variants. Profiled with immunoSEQ multiplex PCR; TCRdb holds only in-frame clones, not every one. Of around 250,000 clones in the sample, around 87% were seen once. Described treatment: some 20 received Ad26.COV2.S at low or high dose, single or two shots; a few received placebo; per-sample allocation not given. Samples came from day 63 after the first vaccine or placebo injection. Sequencing was performed on peripheral blood, taken in a trial of Ad26.COV2.S vaccine versus placebo. These receptors all come from a person between 18 and 60 years old who received the Ad26.COV2.S COVID-19 vaccine or a placebo.

The chain employs TRBV3-1 (or the pseudogene TRBV3-2) and TRBJ2-2, with D unresolved. This CDR3 contains 19 residues. Trimming left V 0 bases short and J 0 bases short, with 17 bases between. CDR1 is LGHDT and CDR2 is YNNKEL in the germline V gene (reference sequence). The CDR3 DNA reads as TGTGCCAGCAGCCAAGAGGGCGACGAATCCTTAACGAACACCGGGGAGCTGTTTTTT. Translating gives CASSQEGDESLTNTGELFF.

This clone was detected only once. The chain links TRBV5-1 to TRBJ2-3, with D perhaps TRBD2 (6 bases). This CDR3 region has 16 residues. V was cut by 4 bases and J by 4 bases, with 19 bases left in between. Germline V gene lookup returns CDR1 SGHRS and CDR2 YFSETQ. Written as DNA, the CDR3 is TGCGCCAGCAGCCCCTTCGGAGGGATTAGTGCAGATACGCAGTATTTT. Residues: CASSPFGGISADTQYF.